One T cell receptor (beta chain) is described in this entry. What it binds is not known. Germline-derived CDR1 and CDR2 are SGHAT and FQNNGV. The CDR3 has 12 amino acids. V was cut by 8 bases and J by 2 bases, with 10 bases left in between. The data were obtained in a study of shared clonotypes between healthy human individuals. Findings of the study overall: Clonotypes which were not shared had lower generation probabilities than clonotypes that all four donors shared.

Naive CD8 populations comprised CD45RO-negative cells positively selected for CCR7, excluding terminally differentiated effector memory CD45RA+ cells. The study enrolled healthy HIV-negative adults without recent acute infections or vaccinations as donors. Measured with immunoSEQ multiplex PCR; TCRdb has only the in-frame clones, and not every one. Here the sample spans 650,000 to 800,000 clones, around 90% being singletons. This receptor was taken from a man younger than 45 in good health. The chain employs TRBV11-2 and TRBJ2-7, with D uncertain. The sequenced sample consisted of naive CD8+ T cells sorted from blood. CDR3 nucleotide sequence: TGTGCCAGCGAAGGCTCCACCTACGAGCAGTACTTC. This sequence encodes CASEGSTYEQYF.